The clone carrying this T cell receptor beta chain appeared once. Trimming cost V 6 bases and J 2 bases; bases outside gene matches: 6. The CDR3 covers 16 residues. Germline CDR1 and CDR2: MNHEY and SMNVEV (reference sequence). The record originates from a study of T cell changes during pregnancy in multiple sclerosis. Profiled with immunoSEQ multiplex PCR; TCRdb holds only in-frame clones, not every one. The table includes approximately 46,000 clones, 91% detected once. This specimen consisted of CD8+ T cells from peripheral blood mononuclear cells, obtained after pregnancy. V usage is TRBV27 and J usage is TRBJ2-1; TRBD2 agrees at 11 bases. The TCR was taken from a female donor with multiple sclerosis, enrolled in a pregnancy study. CDR3 in amino acids: CASRRLAGGPYNEQFF. CDR3 bases: TGTGCCAGCAGGCGGCTAGCGGGGGGACCCTACAATGAGCAGTTCTTC.